This entry is about one T cell receptor beta chain. Antigen specificity is unknown. This entry comes from a study of T cells in localized non-small cell lung cancer. Notes on the study in general: The study linked higher blood T cell density to longer overall survival.

The CDR3 extends over 10 amino acids. Trimming pared 5 bases from V and 8 bases from J, leaving 7 bases between. Germline V gene data show CDR1 as GTSNPN and CDR2 as SVGIG (reference sequence). Repertoires were generated with immunoSEQ multiplex PCR, while TCRdb's copy carries only in-frame clones and drops some. The sample carries about 77,000 clones, 88% recorded once. The gene calls are TRBV30 and TRBJ1-5; perhaps TRBD1 as D (5 bases). This TCR came from a woman aged 40-69 years with stage I squamous cell lung carcinoma. The sequencing used peripheral blood, collected before any cancer treatment. CDR3 amino acids: CAWVGEPQHF. The CDR3 DNA is TGTGCCTGGGTGGGGGAGCCCCAGCATTTT.